This record concerns one T cell receptor (beta chain) sequence. This clonotype was recorded a few times. The antigen this receptor binds is unknown. Per-base quality was not reported, and no clone a single base away is much larger than it. This specimen comes from a study of blood T cells in healthy people across ages (dated by TCRdb to about 2015). Study-wide context: In model experiments, template switching captured roughly one uniquely barcoded TCR beta cDNA molecule for every two T cells. To track age-related changes in TCR beta repertoire diversity, the study relied on deep sequencing normalized with unique cDNA molecular identifiers. Donors were grouped into four age groups: young (average 16 years), middle-aged (around 39), aged (around 62) and long-lived (approximately 75). Donors of different ages were randomly distributed across sequencing lanes to avoid experimental bias. Two additional independent replicas of 1 million unique cDNA reads from the same blood draw were analyzed for two donors (one aged 18 to 30 and one aged 80 or older). Here is what the overall study found, with its caveats: Estimates of total diversity based on one million sequenced T cells were considered lower bounds and underestimates. Because profiling used bulk unsorted PBMCs, naive and antigen-experienced compartments could not be compared conclusively. The percentage of naive T cells measured by flow cytometry correlated strongly with observed TCR beta diversity. Donor CMV infection status was unknown, potentially confounding age-related changes in expanded clonotypes. As age increased, observed TCR beta diversity per million T cells dropped in a roughly linear way, and a significant reduction was already evident by age around 41. Compared with the aged group, the long-lived group had more naive CD4+ T cells, fewer expanded clones and increased TCR diversity, a pattern suggesting age selection.

The donors were a few dozen Caucasian individuals from Russia, aged roughly 6 to 100 years, who were systemically healthy. Ten milliliters of peripheral blood were drawn from each donor into EDTA-treated Vacutainer tubes. Ficoll-Paque density-gradient centrifugation was used to isolate PBMCs, with at least 7 million per sample. Trizol reagent was used to extract total RNA from PBMCs, with at least 5 micrograms per sample. For every donor, an aliquot of PBMCs went through flow cytometry to measure the percentages of naive CD45RAhigh/CD27high T cells. The receptor library was made with 5' RACE. Sequencing took place on an Illumina HiSeq 2500. The second PCR ran for about 6 to 12 cycles and used a J-beta primer mix along with a sample-barcoded 5' primer. Each TCR beta cDNA molecule received a unique molecular identifier from a template-switch 5' adaptor carrying 12 random nucleotides. Each sample yielded at least 2.5 million CDR3-containing paired-end reads. The Mint cDNA synthesis kit, primed by a TRBC-specific oligonucleotide, was used to synthesize first-strand cDNA from all RNA. All cDNA was treated with uracil-DNA glycosylase and then went through a first 18-cycle PCR with the universal primers M1SS and BC2_uni_R. The study's own analysis went as follows. Each sample was normalized by randomly selecting 1 million high-quality reads, each carrying a distinct molecular identifier. Reads with shared molecular identifiers were discarded instead of being binned into consensus sequences. MiTCR, with a Q25 quality threshold and the strictest error-elimination algorithm, was used for CDR3 identification, clonotype clustering and error correction. Lower-bound total TCR beta diversity was estimated with a nonparametric unseen species model using Euler transformation. TCRdb reprocessing: public reads trimmed at Q25 with fastp, clones called with MiXCR, in-frame beta chains kept. Here each entry gathers all rows of one CDR3 protein and keeps the most common genes and DNA. TCRdb, not the original authors, processed these V and J calls. This sample lists about 280,000 distinct CDR3 sequences; roughly 26% were detected once. Approximately 30% of the sample comes from the top ten.

This receptor was taken from a woman in her 70s in good health. The sequenced sample was blood.

CDR3 region: CASSGGPSGPYNEQFF. The base sequence is TGTGCCAGCAGCGGCGGGCCCTCGGGGCCCTACAATGAGCAGTTCTTC. Here the chain combines TRBV5-5 and TRBJ2-1, with the D call perhaps TRBD1 or TRBD2, each one matching 5 bases. There are 16 amino acids in the CDR3, from cysteine to phenylalanine inclusive. The kept DNA is CDR3 alone, 48 bases in frame from the first base. CDR1 and CDR2 are drawn from the germline V gene (reference sequence): SGHKS, YYEKEE. The germline ends are 16 bases apart after V is trimmed by 4 bases and J by 2 bases.